This T cell receptor (beta chain) appears in the sequencing data of a study of blood T cell repertoires in COVID-19 (dated by TCRdb to 2018 to 2021). Some background on the complete study: The collaborator samples originated in the United States, Italy and Spain and spanned the acute and convalescent phases of COVID-19. The prospective study material was composed of cDNA or gDNA derived from T cells, B-cell-depleted T cells, or PBMCs. Deeply sampled blood TCRbeta repertoires from subjects exposed to, actively infected with, or recovered from COVID-19 were included in the dataset. The repertoires were made available in a free public database intended to serve as a resource for research on the immune response to SARS-CoV-2. Samples were obtained from the ongoing ImmuneRACE study (first 160 participants) and from approximately 1,200 subjects provided by 6 global collaborators. Sample metadata almost always included a de-identified subject ID, COVID-19 status, age in years and sex. Where HLA class I and class II types were available, the types were taken from metadata supplied by the sample provider, not from assay-based typing. The paper as a whole reports these results and caveats: The quantity of clinical and demographic metadata differed by source and by participant and was supplied without curation.

CDR1 is given as SGHNT and CDR2 as YYREEE, both from the germline V gene (reference sequence). Spanning cysteine to phenylalanine, the CDR3 consists of 16 amino acids. The sequence is cut down to CDR3 DNA, 48 bases in frame from base 1. V is cut by 4 bases and J by 0 bases, and the space between the germline ends is 16 bases. Collaborating institutions collected whole blood in K2EDTA tubes following their own protocols. For TCRbeta analysis, collaborator samples were shipped as frozen whole blood, as isolated PBMCs, or as DNA extracted from either sample type. TCRbeta CDR3 regions were amplified from genomic DNA using the immunoSEQ Assay, a bias-controlled multiplex PCR. On the study's bioinformatics: The number of nucleated cells in each sample was estimated from the amplification of reference gene primers within the assay. To quantify the absolute abundance of each unique TCRbeta CDR3 rearrangement, sequence reads were collapsed and filtered. For each sample, productive Simpson clonality was calculated by taking the square root of Simpson's diversity index across productive rearrangements. The clones in this table, taken by TCRdb from immuneACCESS, are in-frame only. Not every clone is retained; where verified, under half of the shortfall comes from an unresolved V gene, and the cause of the rest is unknown. Clonal size and the V and J genes are those of that table, whereas D and trimming came from the DNA. A total of about 250,000 clones appear in this sample, around four fifths of them only once. The ten largest clones add up to 5.5% to 7.5% of the sample.

As concerns this clone: Its antigen is unknown. Qualities for individual bases were not recorded, and no much larger clone is one base off.

The clonotype originates from an older woman with active or convalescent COVID-19. Material: peripheral blood. This chain is built from TRBV5-4 and TRBJ1-1; the D gene cannot be named for sure. The CDR3 region: CASSPPATRLNTEAFF. DNA sequence: TGTGCCAGCAGCCCCCCTGCGACCAGGTTGAACACTGAAGCTTTCTTT. Reference TRBV5-4 and TRBJ1-1 proteins supply the regions before and after the CDR3; the full variable domain is: ETGVTQSPTHLIKTRGQQVTLRCSSQSGHNTVSWYQQALGQGPQFIFQYYREEENGRGNFPPRFSGLQFPNYSSELNVNALELDDSALYLCASSPPATRLNTEAFFGQGTRLTVV.